Each of the 6 T cell receptor beta chains below was sequenced from the same sample in a study of blood T cell repertoires in COVID-19. Produced via immunoSEQ multiplex PCR; TCRdb's table is partial and in-frame only. The sample contains about 210,000 clones, 75% to 85% of which appear only once. The sample comprised peripheral blood. These receptor sequences come from a man aged 40-49 years who had recovered from COVID-19.

The rearrangement links TRBV7-9 to TRBJ2-1; 7 bases agree with TRBD1. Trimming at V came to 6 bases and at J to 7 bases, leaving 15 bases not matched to a gene. The CDR3 runs 16 residues. Germline assignment: CDR1 SEHNR and CDR2 FQNEAQ (reference sequence). CDR3 DNA: TGTGCCAGCAGTTCGGCCGGGGACAGAGGACGTAATGAGCAGTTCTTC. The encoded protein is CASSSAGDRGRNEQFF.

The chain is built from TRBV6-5 and TRBJ1-3; 7 bases line up with TRBD1. The V gene's germline CDR1 is MNHEY and CDR2 SVGAGI. After removal of 10 bases from V and 0 bases from J, the junction contained 9 bases not matched to a gene. This CDR3 is 15 amino acids long. The CDR3 reads CATKDRASSGNTIYF. CDR3 sequence (DNA): TGTGCCACCAAAGACAGGGCCAGCTCTGGAAACACCATATATTTT.

This clone showed up just a few times. The chain recombines TRBV5-6 with TRBJ1-4; the D gene is possibly TRBD1 (5 bases). The V gene lost 0 bases and the J gene lost 4 bases, with 10 bases spanning the gap. From germline, CDR1 is SGHDT and CDR2 YYEEEE. This CDR3 has 15 amino acids. CDR3 nucleotides: TGTGCCAGCAGCTTGGCGGGGGAGGGTAATGAAAAACTGTTTTTT. Amino acid sequence: CASSLAGEGNEKLFF.

The V gene is TRBV27, the J gene TRBJ2-7; 8 bases are a match to TRBD1. Germline CDR1 and CDR2: MNHEY and SMNVEV (reference sequence). The CDR3 is made up of 16 amino acids. J gave up 3 bases and V 4 bases, and 11 bases lay outside the gene matches. For the CDR3, the DNA is TGTGCCAGCAGTTCACTTACGGGACAGGTACTCTACGAGCAGTACTTC. Protein sequence: CASSSLTGQVLYEQYF.

This clone was recorded a few times. This chain joins TRBV5-1 and TRBJ2-2; TRBD2 might be the D (5 bases). This CDR3 has 14 residues. The V end lost 3 bases, the J end lost 9 bases, and 15 bases lay between the germline ends. Germline CDR1 SGHRS, CDR2 YFSETQ. The CDR3: CASSSRGPLRELFF. The CDR3 bases are TGCGCCAGCAGCTCACGAGGGCCTTTAAGGGAGCTGTTTTTT.

V usage is TRBV9 and J usage is TRBJ2-5; 9 positions agree with TRBD2. This CDR3 spans 17 amino acids. Trimming at V came to 0 bases and at J to 4 bases, leaving 10 bases not matched to a gene. The germline CDR1 and CDR2 sequences are SGDLS and YYNGEE. CDR3 sequence: CASSVDGRLAEGETQYF. The DNA for the CDR3 is TGTGCCAGCAGCGTAGATGGGAGACTAGCGGAGGGAGAGACCCAGTACTTC.